This record covers a single TCR beta chain. As yet, its antigen is unknown. Germline CDR1 SGHDN, CDR2 FVKESK. This CDR3 has 16 amino acids. The V segment lost 2 bases and the J segment 4 bases; nucleotides outside the gene matches: 7. From the 5' RACE reads, TCRdb called clonotypes with MiXCR, one entry per CDR3 protein. The table shows a few hundred thousand distinct CDR3 sequences, with roughly 13% occurring only once. This entry is derived from a study of identical twins. Findings of the study overall: Models underestimated TCR alpha sharing (out-of-frame) in monozygotic twins.

This sample also belongs to another study, concerning yellow fever vaccine responses in identical twins.

V is TRBV14 and J is TRBJ2-2; the match to TRBD1 covers 7 bases. The sequence was collected from a young woman in good health. Sequenced: CD4+ T cells sorted from blood. The CDR3 nucleotides are TGTGCCAGCAGCCAAACGACAGGGTACGGCACCGGGGAGCTGTTTTTT. This sequence encodes CASSQTTGYGTGELFF.